This T cell receptor (beta chain) was sequenced for a study of beta chain features in type 1 diabetes. Study context: There were around 110 million sorted cells examined across all samples.

The sample holds a few counts of this clone. Its target is not known. The germline V gene has CDR1 KGHSH and CDR2 LQKENI. The CDR3 is made up of 13 amino acids. V lost 0 bases and J lost 5, with 6 bases in between. Sequencing targeted expressed TCRB transcripts, as all isolated RNA had been reverse transcribed. Measured with immunoSEQ multiplex PCR; TCRdb has only the in-frame clones, and not every one. This table has 600,000 to 700,000 clones, around 11% appearing once. General study results and limits: Type 1 diabetes patients had TCRB CDR3s that were shorter (moderately but significantly so) in all four CD4+ subsets. The question left open here concerned HLA type influencing TCRB rearrangement. It was possible that PCR favored shorter templates, equally so in patients and controls.

This TCR came from a man aged 25-45 years with type 1 diabetes. The sequencing input was naive CD4+ T cells from blood. The chain employs TRBV18 and TRBJ2-3; no firm D call. The CDR3 loop is CASSPPSGDTQYF. CDR3 DNA: TGTGCCAGCTCACCACCGAGTGGAGATACGCAGTATTTT.